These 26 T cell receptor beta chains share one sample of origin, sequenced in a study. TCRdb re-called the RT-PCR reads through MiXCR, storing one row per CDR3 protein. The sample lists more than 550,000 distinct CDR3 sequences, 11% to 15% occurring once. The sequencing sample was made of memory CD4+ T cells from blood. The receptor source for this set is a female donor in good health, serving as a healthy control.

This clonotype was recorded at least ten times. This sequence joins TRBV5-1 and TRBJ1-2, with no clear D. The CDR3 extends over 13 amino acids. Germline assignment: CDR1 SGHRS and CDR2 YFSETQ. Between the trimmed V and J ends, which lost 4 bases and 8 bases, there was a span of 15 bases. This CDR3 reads CASSLGGYSGYTF. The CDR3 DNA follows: TGCGCCAGCAGCCTGGGCGGTTATTCAGGCTACACCTTC.

CDR3 sequence: CASSLAPSTGANVLTF. In DNA form, the CDR3 reads TGTGCCAGCAGCCTCGCTCCGTCGACTGGGGCCAACGTCCTGACTTTC. This chain joins TRBV5-5 and TRBJ2-6, with unresolved D. The CDR3 extends over 16 amino acids. V lost 4 bases and J 2 bases, leaving 13 bases between the germline ends. Germline CDR1 and CDR2: SGHKS and YYEKEE (reference sequence).

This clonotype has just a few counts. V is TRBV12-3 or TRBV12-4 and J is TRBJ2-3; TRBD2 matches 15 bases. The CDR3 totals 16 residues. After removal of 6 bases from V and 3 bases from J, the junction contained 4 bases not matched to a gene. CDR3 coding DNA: TGTGCCAGCAGCCGGACTAGCGGGAGGGCGACAGATACGCAGTATTTT. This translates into CASSRTSGRATDTQYF.

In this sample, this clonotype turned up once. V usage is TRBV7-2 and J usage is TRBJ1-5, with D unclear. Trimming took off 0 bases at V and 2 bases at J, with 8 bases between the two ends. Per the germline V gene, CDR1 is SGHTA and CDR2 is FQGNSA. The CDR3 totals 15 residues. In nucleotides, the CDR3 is TGTGCCAGCAGCTTAGCGTGGGTTGGCAATCAGCCCCAGCATTTT. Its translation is CASSLAWVGNQPQHF.

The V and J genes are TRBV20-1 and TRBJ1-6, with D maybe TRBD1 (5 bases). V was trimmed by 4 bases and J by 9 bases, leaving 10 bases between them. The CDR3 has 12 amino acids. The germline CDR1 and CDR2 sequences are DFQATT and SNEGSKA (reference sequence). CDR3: CSAMDGGSPLHF. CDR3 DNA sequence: TGCAGTGCTATGGATGGGGGTTCACCCCTCCACTTT.

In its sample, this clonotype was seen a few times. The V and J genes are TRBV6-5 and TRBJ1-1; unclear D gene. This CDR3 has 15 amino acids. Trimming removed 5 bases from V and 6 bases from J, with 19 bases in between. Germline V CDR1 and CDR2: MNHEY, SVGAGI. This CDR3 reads CASSIRMAVAAEAFF. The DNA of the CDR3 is TGTGCCAGCAGTATACGAATGGCGGTGGCCGCTGAAGCTTTCTTT.

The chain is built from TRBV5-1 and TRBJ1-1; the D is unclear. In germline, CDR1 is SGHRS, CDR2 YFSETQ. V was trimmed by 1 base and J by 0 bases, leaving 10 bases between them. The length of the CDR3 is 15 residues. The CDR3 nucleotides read TGCGCCAGCAGCTTGAATCCGTCTATGAACACTGAAGCTTTCTTT. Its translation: CASSLNPSMNTEAFF.

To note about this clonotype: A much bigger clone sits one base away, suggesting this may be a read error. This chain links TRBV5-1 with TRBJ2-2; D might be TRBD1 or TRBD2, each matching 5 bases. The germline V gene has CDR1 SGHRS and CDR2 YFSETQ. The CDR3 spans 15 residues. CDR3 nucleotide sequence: TGCGCCAGCAGCGGAACTACAGGCAACACCGGGGATCTGTTTTTT. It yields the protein CASSGTTGNTGDLFF. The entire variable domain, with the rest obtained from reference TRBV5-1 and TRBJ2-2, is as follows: KAGVTQTPRYLIKTRGQQVTLSCSPISGHRSVSWYQQTPGQGLQFLFEYFSETQRNKGNFPGRFSGRQFSNSRSEMNVSTLELGDSALYLCASSGTTGNTGDLFFGEGSRLTVL.

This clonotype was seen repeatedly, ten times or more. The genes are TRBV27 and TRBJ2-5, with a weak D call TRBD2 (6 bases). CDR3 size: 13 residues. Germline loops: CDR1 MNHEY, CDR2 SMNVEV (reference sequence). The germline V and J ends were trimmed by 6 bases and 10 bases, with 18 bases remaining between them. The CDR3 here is CASSPQTRLSQYF. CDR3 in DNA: TGTGCCAGCAGCCCCCAGACTAGATTAAGCCAGTACTTC.

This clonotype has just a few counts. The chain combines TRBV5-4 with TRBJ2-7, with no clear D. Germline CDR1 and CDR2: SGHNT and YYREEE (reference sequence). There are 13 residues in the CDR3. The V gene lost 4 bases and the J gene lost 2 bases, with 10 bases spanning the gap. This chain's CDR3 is CASSRFSAYEQYF. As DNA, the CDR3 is TGTGCCAGCAGCCGCTTTTCGGCCTACGAGCAGTACTTC.

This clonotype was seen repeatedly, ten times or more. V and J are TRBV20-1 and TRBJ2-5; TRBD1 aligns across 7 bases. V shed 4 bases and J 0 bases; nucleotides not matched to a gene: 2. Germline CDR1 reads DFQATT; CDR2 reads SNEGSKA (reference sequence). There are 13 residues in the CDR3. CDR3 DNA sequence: TGCAGTGCTACCGGGACAGACCAAGAGACCCAGTACTTC. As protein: CSATGTDQETQYF.

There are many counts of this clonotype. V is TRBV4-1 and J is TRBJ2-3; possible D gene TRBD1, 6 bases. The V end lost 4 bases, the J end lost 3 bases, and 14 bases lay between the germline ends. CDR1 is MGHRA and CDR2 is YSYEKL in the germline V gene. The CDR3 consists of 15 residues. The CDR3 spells CASSLRIGGTDTQYF. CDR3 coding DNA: TGCGCCAGCAGCCTAAGAATAGGGGGTACAGATACGCAGTATTTT.

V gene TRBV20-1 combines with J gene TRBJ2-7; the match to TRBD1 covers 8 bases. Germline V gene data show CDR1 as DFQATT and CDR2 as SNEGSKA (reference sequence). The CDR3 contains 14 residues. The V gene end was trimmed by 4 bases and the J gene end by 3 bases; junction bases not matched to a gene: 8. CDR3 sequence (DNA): TGCAGTGCTAAGGGACAGGCCGCCTTCTACGAGCAGTACTTC. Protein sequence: CSAKGQAAFYEQYF.

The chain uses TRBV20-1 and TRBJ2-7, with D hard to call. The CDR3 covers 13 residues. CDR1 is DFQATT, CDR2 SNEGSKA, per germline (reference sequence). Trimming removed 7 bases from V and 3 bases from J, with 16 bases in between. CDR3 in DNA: TGCAGTGTTCTGGACCCGGTACTCTACGAGCAGTACTTC. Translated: CSVLDPVLYEQYF.

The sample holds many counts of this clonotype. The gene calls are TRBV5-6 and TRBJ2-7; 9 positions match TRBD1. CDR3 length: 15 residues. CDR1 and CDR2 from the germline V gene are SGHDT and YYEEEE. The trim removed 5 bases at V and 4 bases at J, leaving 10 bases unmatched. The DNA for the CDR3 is TGTGCCAGCAGTCCCGCGACAGGGGGAAAGTACGAGCAGTACTTC. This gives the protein CASSPATGGKYEQYF.

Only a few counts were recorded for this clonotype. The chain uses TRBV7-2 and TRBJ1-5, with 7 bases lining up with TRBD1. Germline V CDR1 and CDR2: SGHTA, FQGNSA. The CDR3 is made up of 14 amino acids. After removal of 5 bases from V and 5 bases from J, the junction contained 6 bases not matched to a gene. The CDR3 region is CASSGDSSYQPQHF. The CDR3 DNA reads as TGTGCCAGCAGCGGGGACAGTTCATATCAGCCCCAGCATTTT. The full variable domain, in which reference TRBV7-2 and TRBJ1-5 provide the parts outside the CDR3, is GAGVSQSPSNKVTEKGKDVELRCDPISGHTALYWYRQSLGQGLEFLIYFQGNSAPDKSGLPSDRFSAERTGGSVSTLTIQRTQQEDSAVYLCASSGDSSYQPQHFGDGTRLSIL.

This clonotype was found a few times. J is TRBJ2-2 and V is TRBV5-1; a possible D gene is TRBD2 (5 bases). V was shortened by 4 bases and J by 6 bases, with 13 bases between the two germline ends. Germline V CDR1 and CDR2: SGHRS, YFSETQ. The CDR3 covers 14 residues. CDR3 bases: TGCGCCAGCAGCGGACTGTCTGTTTCCGGGGAGCTGTTTTTT. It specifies CASSGLSVSGELFF.

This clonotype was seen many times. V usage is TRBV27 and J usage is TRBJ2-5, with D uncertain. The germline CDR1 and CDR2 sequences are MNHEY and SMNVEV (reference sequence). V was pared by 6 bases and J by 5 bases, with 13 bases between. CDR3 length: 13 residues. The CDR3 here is CASSSHLMETQYF. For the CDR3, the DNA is TGTGCCAGCAGCTCGCACCTGATGGAGACCCAGTACTTC.

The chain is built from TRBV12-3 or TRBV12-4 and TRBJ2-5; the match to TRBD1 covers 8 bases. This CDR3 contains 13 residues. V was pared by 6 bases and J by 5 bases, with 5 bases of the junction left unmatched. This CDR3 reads CASSQGAKETQYF. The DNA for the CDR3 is TGTGCCAGCAGCCAGGGGGCCAAGGAGACCCAGTACTTC.

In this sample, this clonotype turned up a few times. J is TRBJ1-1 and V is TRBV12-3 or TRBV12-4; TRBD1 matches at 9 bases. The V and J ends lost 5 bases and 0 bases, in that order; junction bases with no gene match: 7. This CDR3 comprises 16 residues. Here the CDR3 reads CASSPRTGEVNTEAFF. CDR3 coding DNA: TGTGCCAGCAGTCCGCGGACAGGGGAGGTGAACACTGAAGCTTTCTTT.

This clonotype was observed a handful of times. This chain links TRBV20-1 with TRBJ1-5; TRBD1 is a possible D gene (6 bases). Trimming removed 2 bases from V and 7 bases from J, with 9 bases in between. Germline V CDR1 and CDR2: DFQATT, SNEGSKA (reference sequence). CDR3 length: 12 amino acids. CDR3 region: CSARQGFQPQHF. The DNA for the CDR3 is TGCAGTGCTAGACAGGGGTTCCAGCCCCAGCATTTT.

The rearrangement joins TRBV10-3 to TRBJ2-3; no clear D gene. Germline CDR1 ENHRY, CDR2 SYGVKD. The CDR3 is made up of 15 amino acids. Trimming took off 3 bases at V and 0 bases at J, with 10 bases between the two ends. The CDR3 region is CAISDRAASTDTQYF. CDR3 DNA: TGTGCCATCAGTGACCGCGCGGCTAGCACAGATACGCAGTATTTT.

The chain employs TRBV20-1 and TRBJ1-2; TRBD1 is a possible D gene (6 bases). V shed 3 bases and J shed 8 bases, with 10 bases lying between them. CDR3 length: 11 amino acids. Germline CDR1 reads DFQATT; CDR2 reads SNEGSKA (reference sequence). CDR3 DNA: TGCAGTGCTAGCCGGGGGCAGGGCTACACCTTC. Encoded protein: CSASRGQGYTF.

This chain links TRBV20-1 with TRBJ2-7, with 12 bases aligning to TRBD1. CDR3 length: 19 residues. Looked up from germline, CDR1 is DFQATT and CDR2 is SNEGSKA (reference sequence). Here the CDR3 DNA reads TGCAGCCACCCCCATTGGGACAGGGGGCGGGGGTTCCCCTCCTACGAGCAGTACTTC. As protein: CSHPHWDRGRGFPSYEQYF.

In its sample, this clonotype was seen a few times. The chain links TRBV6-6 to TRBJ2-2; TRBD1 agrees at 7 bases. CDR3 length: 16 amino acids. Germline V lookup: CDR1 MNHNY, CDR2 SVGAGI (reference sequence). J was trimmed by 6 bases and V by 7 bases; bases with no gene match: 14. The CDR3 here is CASIKKDRPGAGELFF. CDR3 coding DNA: TGTGCCAGCATCAAAAAGGACAGGCCGGGCGCCGGGGAGCTGTTTTTT.

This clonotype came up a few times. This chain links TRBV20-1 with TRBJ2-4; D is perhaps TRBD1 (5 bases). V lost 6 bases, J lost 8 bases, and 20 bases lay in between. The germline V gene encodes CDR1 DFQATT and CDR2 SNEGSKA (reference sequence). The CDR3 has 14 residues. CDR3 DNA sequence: TGCAGTGCCGCAATTCTTCAGGGAAGGGACATTCAGTACTTC. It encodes CSAAILQGRDIQYF.